The TCR beta chain described here comes from a study of post-analysis software for immune sequencing data (dated by TCRdb to between 2014 and 2017). Regarding the study in general: The recorded disease courses included relapsing-remitting, secondary progressive and progressive-relapsing multiple sclerosis, and some patients had no subtype annotation. A subset of samples was prepared in parallel using single-end sample barcoding, then pooled and co-amplified after Illumina adapter ligation. The patient repertoires were set against roughly eleven previously published healthy control repertoires from donors whose ages ranged from roughly 6 to 26 years.

The CDR3 covers 14 residues, taking in both the cysteine and the phenylalanine. Only the CDR3 portion is preserved as DNA: 42 bases, with reading frame beginning at the first base. CDR1 and CDR2 were assigned from the germline V gene as SGHTA and FQGNSA. V is shortened by 4 bases, J by 0 bases, and the region joining them spans 8 bases. This clonotype was observed many times. Its antigen target is currently unknown. No much larger clone exists at a distance of one base, and base qualities are not known. Findings and caveats that apply to the study as a whole: Patients showed significantly higher frequencies than controls for a handful of TRBV segments, among them TRBV5-6, TRBV5-1 and TRBV20-1. Strong co-clustering of samples prepared in the same batch was shown by direct clustering with F measure, prompting a batch-effect correction. The control group was slightly older than the multiple sclerosis patient group. Normalized Chao1 diversity was significantly lower in multiple sclerosis patients than controls, suggesting substantial peripheral T-cell clonal expansion.

Libraries were prepared through PCR. Sequencing took place on an Illumina HiSeq 2500. To reduce PCR and sequencing biases, unique molecular identifiers were incorporated into the TCR beta cDNA libraries. Per 1 to 10 million input T cells, roughly 0.5 million cDNA molecules were obtained, such that each molecule approximated one T cell. The patient libraries were prepared and sequenced using the same protocol as the earlier healthy control dataset. Samples belonging to the same batch were prepared together, multiplexed and sequenced on a shared HiSeq lane. The source study handled its data this way. Raw barcoded reads were processed with MIGEC, and single-read molecular identifier groups were discarded before consensus assembly and CDR3 extraction. VDJtools was used for post-analysis of the clonotype tables, and diversity was normalized by down-sampling every dataset to the size of the smallest sample. Repertoire overlap clustering matched CDR3 amino acid but not nucleotide sequences to correct batch-related cross-sample contamination. TCRdb passed the public sequencing reads through fastp at Q25 and MiXCR, retaining productive beta sequences. Entries that share a CDR3 protein sequence are merged under the most common genes and DNA. V and J calls and clone size were set by TCRdb, not the authors. The sample table records about 500,000 distinct CDR3 sequences; under 55% of these occur just once. The top ten hold 9% to 14% of the sample.

To demonstrate the VDJtools post-analysis software, TCR beta repertoires were profiled from the peripheral blood of 10 to 15 young patients with multiple sclerosis. Multiple sclerosis patients were children and adolescents aged 6 to 15 years. The sequence came from a girl between 10 and 17 years old with multiple sclerosis. The sequenced sample was blood. The rearrangement combines TRBV7-2 with TRBJ2-3, and possibly TRBD2, on 5 matching bases. The nucleotides are TGTGCCAGCAGCTCCGGGATCAGCACAGATACGCAGTATTTT. Its translation reads: CASSSGISTDTQYF.